In its sample, the clone carrying this T cell receptor beta chain was seen once. This specimen belongs to a study of blood T cell repertoires in COVID-19. As for the study in general: Donors in the United States, Italy and Spain gave samples during acute or convalescent COVID-19. The analysed material was cDNA or gDNA that came from T cells, B-cell-depleted T cells, or PBMCs.

The authors' processing: Nucleated cell counts were estimated from reference gene primer amplification. Assay used: immunoSEQ multiplex PCR; TCRdb lists only in-frame clones, some missing. Clone size and V and J calls were adopted from that table, with D and trimming inferred from the DNA. The sample shows 300,000 to 350,000 clones, roughly 90% of them seen only once. Trimming took 7 bases from V and 8 from J; bases not matched to a gene: 6. Germline values: CDR1 MDHEN, CDR2 SYDVKM. This CDR3 region has 14 residues. This clonotype was obtained from a man under 40 with COVID-19, enrolled during active disease. The specimen sequenced was peripheral blood. The chain uses TRBV28 and TRBJ1-4; 11 nucleotides line up with TRBD1. Written as DNA, the CDR3 is TGTGCCAGCACCCTGGACAGGGGGCGGGAAAAACTGTTTTTT. It translates to CASTLDRGREKLFF.